Below, 6 T cell receptor beta chains from the same sample are listed, as sequenced in a study of CD8 T cells in Susac syndrome. After extraction with the RNeasy kit, about 0.5 to 1 ug of the RNA was reverse transcribed using random hexamers. In TCRdb, the immunoSEQ multiplex PCR reads were re-called with MiXCR into one record per CDR3 protein. The sample has about 120,000 distinct CDR3 sequences, 95% to 96% seen once. Sequencing was done on a sample of CD4+ T cells from PBMCs. Receptors were obtained from a human donor with Susac syndrome.

This sequence joins TRBV6-2 or TRBV6-3 and TRBJ2-1, with D uncertain. V was trimmed by 0 bases and J by 0 bases, leaving 6 bases between them. This CDR3 contains 15 residues. CDR1 and CDR2 from the germline V gene are MNHEY and SVGEGT. The CDR3 reads CASSYSSASYNEQFF. CDR3 nucleotides: TGTGCCAGCAGTTACTCATCGGCCTCCTACAATGAGCAGTTCTTC.

CDR3 sequence reads: CASSLRGSSGGSYNEQFF. The DNA for the CDR3 is TGTGCCAGCAGTTTGCGGGGGTCTAGCGGGGGTTCCTACAATGAGCAGTTCTTC. This sequence joins TRBV27 and TRBJ2-1; 10 nucleotides agree with TRBD2. The V gene's germline CDR1 is MNHEY and CDR2 SMNVEV (reference sequence). This CDR3 region has 18 residues. V gave up 3 bases and J gave up 1 base; unmatched junction bases: 9.

The chain links TRBV28 to TRBJ2-1; D might be TRBD2 (6 bases). CDR1 is MDHEN and CDR2 is SYDVKM in the germline V gene. Trimming shortened V by 7 bases and J by 7 bases, and 17 bases separated the two germline ends. CDR3 size: 14 residues. The CDR3 nucleotides are TGTGCCAGCACCTACGTCCGGGCGGGGAATGAGCAGTTCTTC. This sequence encodes CASTYVRAGNEQFF.

The chain combines TRBV20-1 with TRBJ2-7; D is possibly TRBD1 (6 bases). This CDR3 is built from 13 residues. Trimming took 6 bases from V and 0 from J, leaving 12 bases between them. Germline V gives CDR1 DFQATT, CDR2 SNEGSKA (reference sequence). CDR3 in DNA: TGCAGTGCGCAGGGGACAAACTCCTACGAGCAGTACTTC. As protein: CSAQGTNSYEQYF.

A single count supports this clonotype. This chain uses TRBV30 with TRBJ1-1; no reliable D call. Germline loops: CDR1 GTSNPN, CDR2 SVGIG (reference sequence). CDR3 length: 15 amino acids. The germline V and J ends were trimmed by 0 bases and 4 bases, with 15 bases remaining between them. The CDR3 spells CAWSVPWAGSTEAFF. The CDR3 nucleotides read TGTGCCTGGAGTGTACCGTGGGCTGGGAGCACTGAAGCTTTCTTT. Using reference TRBV30 and TRBJ1-1 for the parts outside the CDR3, the full variable domain is SQTIHQWPATLVQPVGSPLSLECTVEGTSNPNLYWYRQAAGRGLQLLFYSVGIGQISSEVPQNLSASRPQDRQFILSSKKLLLSDSGFYLCAWSVPWAGSTEAFFGQGTRLTVV.

This chain connects TRBV3-1 to TRBJ2-7; 10 bases map to TRBD2. Germline CDR1 is LGHDT and CDR2 is YNNKEL (reference sequence). This CDR3 is 16 amino acids long. The V gene end was trimmed by 1 base and the J gene end by 7 bases; junction bases not matched to a gene: 10. The CDR3 region is CASSQGGLAGAREQYF. The CDR3 nucleotides are TGTGCCAGCAGCCAAGGAGGGCTAGCGGGAGCAAGGGAGCAGTACTTC.